This T cell receptor (beta chain) was documented in a study of T cells in Graves' hyperthyroidism and ophthalmopathy. V lost 3 bases and J 14 bases, leaving 11 bases between the germline ends. CDR1 is GTSNPN, CDR2 SVGIG, per germline (reference sequence). The CDR3 runs 10 residues. From RNA transcripts, TCR beta CDR3 regions were amplified. Researchers ran a first-round RT-PCR on the TCR CDR3 using the HTBI primer set. MiXCR, run by TCRdb on the multiplex PCR reads, gives a single entry per CDR3 protein. The profile shows about 500,000 distinct CDR3 sequences, 15% to 20% of them singletons. Ophthalmopathy patients all had a Clinical Activity Score of at least 3, a NOSPECS grade of at least 4 and disease under 3 months old.

The chain uses TRBV30 and TRBJ2-1; a possible D gene is TRBD1 (6 bases). The specimen sequenced was blood. This TCR derives from a woman aged 25 to 45 with Graves' ophthalmopathy. The CDR3 coding sequence is TGTGCCTGGAGCTCGCAGGGGAAGTTCTTC. Its translation is CAWSSQGKFF.